This TCR beta chain was observed in a study of blood T cell repertoires in COVID-19. CDR1 and CDR2 from the germline V gene are SGDLS and YYNGEE. The V end lost 0 bases, the J end lost 4 bases, and 10 bases lay between the germline ends. The CDR3 covers 14 residues. This clone was seen a single time. Produced via immunoSEQ multiplex PCR; TCRdb's table is partial and in-frame only. The sample has nearly 100,000 clones, approximately 84% seen once. This TCR was recovered from a woman aged 55-70 years with acute or convalescent COVID-19. The J gene is TRBJ1-2, the V gene TRBV9; a possible D gene is TRBD1 (5 bases). Material for sequencing was peripheral blood. CDR3 residues: CASSVAAGPYGYTF. The CDR3 coding sequence is TGTGCCAGCAGCGTAGCGGCAGGGCCCTATGGCTACACCTTC.